This entry is about one T cell receptor (beta chain). The V segment lost 6 bases and the J segment 4 bases; nucleotides outside the gene matches: 8. From germline, CDR1 is LGHDT and CDR2 YNNKEL (reference sequence). The CDR3 runs 14 residues. These data originate in a study of blood T cell repertoires in COVID-19. Whole-study context: From T cells, B-cell-depleted T cells, or PBMCs came the material, which was cDNA or gDNA.

Only in-frame clones appear in the TCRdb table, and some are missing; sequencing was by immunoSEQ multiplex PCR. The sample holds approximately 150,000 clones, approximately 90% seen once. The V and J genes are TRBV3-1 (or the pseudogene TRBV3-2) and TRBJ2-7; TRBD1 matches 8 bases. The sequence derives from a man in his fifties or sixties who had recovered from COVID-19. Sequencing was done on a sample of peripheral blood. The CDR3 DNA reads TGTGCCAGCAGACCAGGGGGCCTCTCTTACGAGCAGTACTTC. It translates to CASRPGGLSYEQYF.